Below are 31 T cell receptor beta chains sequenced from a single sample in a study of CD8 T cells in Susac syndrome. When the RNA was reverse transcribed, random hexamers were used with an input of 0.5 to 1 ug. One entry per CDR3 protein results from TCRdb running MiXCR on the immunoSEQ multiplex PCR reads. The sample gives some 97,000 distinct CDR3 sequences, around 96% of which show up once; 0.3% is in the top ten. The specimen sequenced was CD8+ T cells from PBMCs. The receptors shown here come from a human donor with Susac syndrome.

This rearrangement joins TRBV5-1 to TRBJ2-1, with no clear D. The CDR3 sequence is 12 residues long. V lost 6 bases and J 8 bases, leaving 12 bases between the germline ends. Germline V CDR1 and CDR2: SGHRS, YFSETQ. CDR3 amino acids: CASTSSGDEQFF. CDR3 DNA: TGCGCCAGCACCTCCTCTGGCGATGAGCAGTTCTTC.

The V call is TRBV4-1, the J call TRBJ2-7; D ambiguous. The germline V gene encodes CDR1 MGHRA and CDR2 YSYEKL. The V gene lost 2 bases and the J gene lost 0 bases, with 5 bases spanning the gap. This CDR3 region has 13 residues. The CDR3 region is CASSQYGSYEQYF. DNA of the CDR3: TGCGCCAGCAGCCAATACGGCTCCTACGAGCAGTACTTC.

The V call is TRBV5-6, the J call TRBJ2-4; TRBD2 might be the D (6 bases). The length of the CDR3 is 14 residues. Germline values: CDR1 SGHDT, CDR2 YYEEEE. Trimming removed 4 bases from V and 1 base from J, with 9 bases in between. The CDR3 loop reads CASSHAGAKNIQYF. The DNA of the CDR3 is TGTGCCAGCAGCCACGCGGGGGCCAAAAACATTCAGTACTTC.

The chain links TRBV21-1 to TRBJ2-5. TRBV21-1 is labeled a pseudogene. CDR3 length equals 15 residues. In DNA form, the CDR3 reads TGTGCCAGCAGCAAACTAGGTCTGACGAGAGAGACCCAGTACTTC. It specifies CASSKLGLTRETQYF.

The chain joins TRBV2 to TRBJ2-1, with D uncertain. The germline gives CDR1 SNHLY, CDR2 FYNNEI. This CDR3 spans 15 amino acids. Trimming removed 6 bases from V and 4 bases from J, with 16 bases in between. The CDR3 sequence is CASRPTTGSYNEQFF. CDR3 DNA: TGTGCCAGCAGACCTACTACCGGTTCATACAATGAGCAGTTCTTC.

The chain uses TRBV24-1 and TRBJ2-3; the match to TRBD1 covers 7 bases. Germline assignment: CDR1 KGHDR and CDR2 SFDVKD. The ends lost 5 bases at V and 0 bases at J; junction bases unmatched: 1. The CDR3 is made up of 14 amino acids. CDR3 residues: CATSATGSTDTQYF. CDR3 coding DNA: TGTGCCACCAGTGCGACAGGGAGCACAGATACGCAGTATTTT.

The rearrangement uses TRBV29-1 and TRBJ1-2; D uncertain. Germline V gives CDR1 SQVTM, CDR2 ANQGSEA. The ends were cut back, 3 bases at V and 4 bases at J, with 9 bases in the middle. This CDR3 comprises 12 residues. The CDR3 protein is CSVEARIYGYTF. The CDR3 DNA follows: TGCAGCGTTGAGGCTCGCATCTATGGCTACACCTTC.

The chain carries TRBV5-1 and TRBJ2-3, with a weak D call TRBD1 (5 bases). The CDR3 sequence is 15 residues long. Trimming stripped 1 base from V and 0 bases from J, with 9 bases between. Germline lookup yields CDR1 SGHRS and CDR2 YFSETQ. The CDR3 DNA reads as TGCGCCAGCAGCTTGAATCAGGGAAGCACAGATACGCAGTATTTT. Residues: CASSLNQGSTDTQYF.

This rearrangement joins TRBV4-1 to TRBJ1-5; tentative D call: TRBD1 (6 bases). Between the trimmed V and J ends, which lost 1 base and 1 base, there was a span of 11 bases. The CDR3 runs to 16 residues. The germline V gene has CDR1 MGHRA and CDR2 YSYEKL. The CDR3 region has the DNA TGCGCCAGCAGCCAAGTGGGGACACAAAGCAATCAGCCCCAGCATTTT. Protein product: CASSQVGTQSNQPQHF.

This sequence joins TRBV21-1 and TRBJ2-7; TRBD2 was called by the table and not checked on the DNA. TRBV21-1 is recorded as a pseudogene. CDR3 length equals 14 residues. This chain's CDR3 is CASSLRDLPYEQYF. In nucleotides, the CDR3 is TGTGCCAGCAGCCTCCGGGACTTGCCCTACGAGCAGTACTTC.

The V and J genes are TRBV15 and TRBJ2-5; D not resolved. The V gene's germline CDR1 is LNHNV and CDR2 YYDKDF (reference sequence). V shed 0 bases and J shed 5 bases, with 16 bases lying between them. The CDR3 has 16 amino acids. The CDR3: CATSRDLGPSVETQYF. The DNA of the CDR3 is TGTGCCACCAGCAGAGATCTCGGGCCCTCGGTGGAGACCCAGTACTTC.

This chain uses TRBV6-4 with TRBJ1-6; D is unresolved. V was pared by 3 bases and J by 7 bases, with 10 bases between. In germline, CDR1 is MRHNA, CDR2 SNTAGT. This CDR3 has 14 amino acids. In DNA form, the CDR3 reads TGTGCCAGCAGTGAGTCGGGGTTAAATTCACCCCTCCACTTT. Translation: CASSESGLNSPLHF.

The V and J genes are TRBV2 and TRBJ2-7; 9 bases are shared with TRBD2. Germline lookup yields CDR1 SNHLY and CDR2 FYNNEI. CDR3 length equals 13 residues. Trimming at V came to 4 bases and at J to 4 bases, leaving 2 bases not matched to a gene. The chain's CDR3 is CASSVTSGYEQYF. As DNA, the CDR3 is TGTGCCAGCAGTGTAACTAGCGGGTACGAGCAGTACTTC.

V and J are TRBV29-1 and TRBJ2-7; 9 nucleotides line up with TRBD1. The J segment lost 3 bases and the V segment lost 6 bases, leaving 3 bases of the junction unmatched. In germline, CDR1 is SQVTM, CDR2 ANQGSEA. The CDR3 covers 12 residues. The CDR3 nucleotides are TGCAGCGTCGGGACAGGGAACTACGAGCAGTACTTC. Its protein product is CSVGTGNYEQYF.

The gene calls are TRBV15 and TRBJ1-4; 7 bases align to TRBD1. Germline CDR1 and CDR2: LNHNV and YYDKDF (reference sequence). This CDR3 region has 14 residues. With V trimmed by 1 base and J by 9 bases, 5 bases remained unmatched. CDR3 protein: CATSRGGQEKKLFF. The CDR3 DNA reads TGTGCCACCAGCAGAGGAGGACAGGAGAAAAAACTGTTTTTT.

This rearrangement joins TRBV5-1 to TRBJ2-2; TRBD2 matches at 10 bases. V trimming: 4 bases; J trimming: 0 bases; junction bases outside the gene matches: 6. This CDR3 spans 17 amino acids. Germline CDR1 is SGHRS and CDR2 is YFSETQ. In DNA, the CDR3 is TGCGCCAGCAGCCCTACTAGCGGGAAATCGAACACCGGGGAGCTGTTTTTT. This translates into CASSPTSGKSNTGELFF.

The chain carries TRBV18 and TRBJ2-4, with D unclear. Germline CDR1 and CDR2: KGHSH and LQKENI. The length of the CDR3 is 16 residues. The germline V and J ends were trimmed by 2 bases and 2 bases, with 13 bases remaining between them. The CDR3 DNA sequence: TGTGCCAGCTCACCAACCTCCTTTGGATCCAAAAACATTCAGTACTTC. This encodes CASSPTSFGSKNIQYF.

A single count supports this clonotype. The gene calls are TRBV27 and TRBJ1-6; 9 bases map to TRBD1. In germline, CDR1 is MNHEY, CDR2 SMNVEV (reference sequence). Trimming at V came to 0 bases and at J to 0 bases, leaving 6 bases not matched to a gene. The CDR3 has 19 residues. DNA for the CDR3: TGTGCCAGCAGTTTATCGGGGGACAGGGCAAACTCCTATAATTCACCCCTCCACTTT. This encodes CASSLSGDRANSYNSPLHF.

The rearrangement joins TRBV11-2 to TRBJ2-5; 10 bases match TRBD2. Germline assignment: CDR1 SGHAT and CDR2 FQNNGV. V dropped 5 bases and J dropped 1; count of bases not matched to a gene: 1. The CDR3 has 14 residues. CDR3 loop: CASSLAGAQETQYF. The CDR3 DNA is TGTGCCAGCAGCCTAGCGGGGGCCCAAGAGACCCAGTACTTC.

V and J are TRBV3-1 and TRBJ2-5; D unclear. Trimming removed 1 base from V and 5 bases from J, with 11 bases in between. The germline V gene has CDR1 LGHDT and CDR2 YNNKEL (reference sequence). This CDR3 spans 14 amino acids. The CDR3 bases are TGTGCCAGCAGCCAAGTGGCCGTGATGGAGACCCAGTACTTC. It codes for CASSQVAVMETQYF.

The CDR3 reads CASSPGPTNEQYF. The CDR3 DNA sequence: TGTGCCAGCAGTCCCGGCCCCACCAACGAGCAGTACTTC. The rearrangement links TRBV2 to TRBJ2-7; D not resolved. This CDR3 is 13 amino acids long. Germline V gene data show CDR1 as SNHLY and CDR2 as FYNNEI. Trimming took off 5 bases at V and 5 bases at J, with 13 bases between the two ends.

This sequence joins TRBV29-1 and TRBJ1-2; D unclear. Germline lookup yields CDR1 SQVTM and CDR2 ANQGSEA. V lost 0 bases and J lost 4, with 9 bases in between. The CDR3 has 13 amino acids. The CDR3 region has the DNA TGCAGCGTTGAAGAGGGTTTAGCCTATGGCTACACCTTC. Protein: CSVEEGLAYGYTF.

The rearrangement joins TRBV6-2 or TRBV6-3 to TRBJ2-5; possibly TRBD2 for D (5 bases). Trimming removed 6 bases from V and 1 base from J, with 12 bases in between. CDR1 and CDR2 (germline): MNHEY, SVGEGT. This CDR3 spans 14 amino acids. Here the CDR3 DNA reads TGTGCCAGCAGCCCCGGCGGGCCCCAAGAGACCCAGTACTTC. Translation gives CASSPGGPQETQYF.

A single count supports this clonotype. The V gene is TRBV9, the J gene TRBJ1-4; the D is unclear. V lost 0 bases to trimming and J lost 4 bases, with 10 bases between them. Germline V CDR1 and CDR2: SGDLS, YYNGEE. The CDR3 is made up of 15 amino acids. CDR3 bases: TGTGCCAGCAGCGTAGATGGCCGACTTAATGAAAAACTGTTTTTT. The encoded protein is CASSVDGRLNEKLFF.

This clonotype was seen just once. CDR3 in DNA: TGCAGCGTTATCGGTTGGCAGTCAAAAGAGACCCAGTACTTC. Its translation: CSVIGWQSKETQYF. The V call is TRBV29-1, the J call TRBJ2-5; D not resolved. CDR1 SQVTM and CDR2 ANQGSEA come from the germline V gene. With 5 bases removed from V and 3 bases from J, the gap between germline ends came to 16 bases. This CDR3 region has 14 residues.

The rearrangement joins TRBV12-3 or TRBV12-4 to TRBJ2-7, with D perhaps TRBD1 (6 bases). V gave up 2 bases and J gave up 2 bases, with 13 bases separating them. This CDR3 is built from 15 residues. CDR3 nucleotide sequence: TGTGCCAGCAGTTTAACCCTGGGGGACACCTACGAGCAGTACTTC. Translated: CASSLTLGDTYEQYF.

V is TRBV15 and J is TRBJ1-2; perhaps TRBD1 as D (6 bases). Trimming left V 0 bases short and J 4 bases short, with 15 bases between. This CDR3 contains 16 residues. CDR1 and CDR2 (germline): LNHNV, YYDKDF (reference sequence). The CDR3 spells CATSRDGVGGSYGYTF. Here the CDR3 DNA reads TGTGCCACCAGCAGAGATGGGGTTGGGGGCTCCTATGGCTACACCTTC.

The chain links TRBV29-1 to TRBJ2-1; 13 bases agree with TRBD2. J lost 0 bases, V lost 3 bases, and 5 bases had no gene match. The germline gives CDR1 SQVTM, CDR2 ANQGSEA. This CDR3 spans 17 amino acids. CDR3 in amino acids: CSVDRGTSGISYNEQFF. The CDR3, as DNA: TGCAGCGTTGATCGCGGGACTAGCGGGATCTCCTACAATGAGCAGTTCTTC.

The rearrangement links TRBV20-1 to TRBJ2-3, with D uncertain. V gave up 2 bases and J gave up 7 bases, with 16 bases separating them. The CDR3 runs to 14 residues. The germline V gene encodes CDR1 DFQATT and CDR2 SNEGSKA (reference sequence). The CDR3 reads CSARQPDGIHTQYF. The CDR3 nucleotides are TGCAGTGCTAGACAGCCAGATGGGATCCATACGCAGTATTTT.

This sequence joins TRBV2 and TRBJ2-7, with D hard to call. The CDR3 totals 11 residues. Trimming stripped 1 base from V and 9 bases from J, with 7 bases between. Germline V gene lookup returns CDR1 SNHLY and CDR2 FYNNEI. The DNA for the CDR3 is TGTGCCAGCAGTGAAGGGGTGCCGCAGTACTTC. This codes for CASSEGVPQYF.

This chain links TRBV10-3 with TRBJ2-1, with 7 positions matching TRBD1. The V gene end was trimmed by 6 bases and the J gene end by 5 bases; junction bases not matched to a gene: 4. Germline V gene sequence: CDR1 ENHRY, CDR2 SYGVKD. The CDR3 totals 13 residues. This chain's CDR3 is CAISNQGDNEQFF. CDR3 nucleotide sequence: TGTGCCATCAGCAATCAGGGGGACAATGAGCAGTTCTTC.